Many counts were recorded for the clone carrying this T cell receptor beta chain. The antigen remains unidentified. Germline assignment: CDR1 LNHNV and CDR2 YYDKDF (reference sequence). Unmatched junction bases numbered 5, after V lost 4 bases and J lost 3 bases. The CDR3 is made up of 14 amino acids. The source material, RNA transcripts, was used to amplify TCR beta CDR3 regions. The primer set for the first-round RT-PCR of the TCR CDR3 was HTBI. TCRdb analysed the multiplex PCR reads with MiXCR anew, one entry per CDR3 protein. The sample includes around 600,000 distinct CDR3 sequences, more than 12% of them seen just once. This entry comes from a study of T cells in Graves' hyperthyroidism and ophthalmopathy. Study results and limitations: Most expanded thyroid clonotypes above 0.001 also appeared in blood.

Orbital computed tomography, thyroid ultrasound, serum thyroxine and TRAb, and clinical symptoms together informed the diagnoses. The chain joins TRBV15 to TRBJ2-7; 8 positions match TRBD1. The specimen was blood. This receptor was taken from a woman in her fifties or sixties with Graves' ophthalmopathy. CDR3 DNA sequence: TGTGCCACCAGCAAACCGGGACAGGACTACGAGCAGTACTTC. This sequence encodes CATSKPGQDYEQYF.